The 30 T cell receptor beta chains reported below all come from one sample, sequenced in a study of blood T cell repertoires in COVID-19. Assay: immunoSEQ multiplex PCR; the TCRdb copy retains only in-frame clones and omits some. This sample has 76,000 or so clones; roughly 89% occur once, and the top ten carry roughly 6%. Material for sequencing was peripheral blood. These receptors all come from a human donor in a cohort sampled during active COVID-19.

V and J are TRBV13 and TRBJ2-7, with D perhaps TRBD2 (7 bases). Germline V gene data show CDR1 as PRHDT and CDR2 as FYEKMQ (reference sequence). The CDR3 is made up of 18 amino acids. Trimming removed 0 bases from V and 3 bases from J, with 21 bases in between. The chain's CDR3 is CASSLGLGGPLFNYEQYF. CDR3 DNA sequence: TGTGCCAGCAGCTTAGGCCTGGGGGGGCCCCTTTTTAACTACGAGCAGTACTTC.

This chain links TRBV19 with TRBJ2-3; TRBD2 matches at 10 bases. Looked up from germline, CDR1 is LNHDA and CDR2 is SQIVND (reference sequence). V dropped 11 bases and J dropped 4; count of bases not matched to a gene: 6. The CDR3 is 13 amino acids. The CDR3 bases are TGTGCCGGGTCAAGCGGGGGGGCAGATACGCAGTATTTT. Its translation is CAGSSGGADTQYF. The full variable domain, completed using reference TRBV19 and TRBJ2-3, is DGGITQSPKYLFRKEGQNVTLSCEQNLNHDAMYWYRQDPGQGLRLIYYSQIVNDFQKGDIAEGYSVSREKKESFPLTVTSAQKNPTAFYLCAGSSGGADTQYFGPGTRLTVL.

This chain joins TRBV5-6 and TRBJ1-1; 7 bases align to TRBD1. CDR1 is SGHDT and CDR2 is YYEEEE in the germline V gene. The CDR3 loop spans 15 amino acids. Trimming took 6 bases from V and 1 from J; bases not matched to a gene: 9. The DNA of the CDR3 is TGTGCCAGCAAAATTTCCGGGACAGAGAACACTGAAGCTTTCTTT. This codes for CASKISGTENTEAFF.

This clone appeared a single time. The rearrangement uses TRBV12-3 or TRBV12-4 and TRBJ2-1, with 10 positions matching TRBD2. CDR3 length: 13 residues. V gave up 5 bases and J gave up 6 bases; unmatched junction bases: 1. For the CDR3, the DNA is TGTGCCAGCAGTACTAGCGGGACCAATGAGCAGTTCTTC. Translated, it gives CASSTSGTNEQFF.

This chain uses TRBV7-9 with TRBJ1-2, with TRBD1 matching over 7 bases. Germline V CDR1 and CDR2: SEHNR, FQNEAQ (reference sequence). The CDR3 has 14 residues. V shed 2 bases and J 9 bases; nucleotides not matched to a gene: 9. The CDR3 sequence is CASSLQGETTSYTF. DNA of the CDR3: TGTGCCAGCAGCTTACAGGGGGAGACTACTAGCTACACCTTC. The whole variable domain, filled in from reference TRBV7-9 and TRBJ1-2, reads DTGVSQNPRHKITKRGQNVTFRCDPISEHNRLYWYRQTLGQGPEFLTYFQNEAQLEKSRLLSDRFSAERPKGSFSTLEIQRTEQGDSAMYLCASSLQGETTSYTFGSGTRLTVV.

This rearrangement joins TRBV5-5 to TRBJ2-1; D remains ambiguous. CDR1 is SGHKS, CDR2 YYEKEE, per germline (reference sequence). V lost 0 bases and J lost 9, with 13 bases in between. The CDR3 is 14 amino acids. CDR3: CASSLAAIAGEQFF. The CDR3 region has the DNA TGTGCCAGCAGCTTGGCGGCTATAGCTGGTGAGCAGTTCTTC.

The chain couples TRBV18 to TRBJ2-3; TRBD2 aligns across 13 bases. The length of the CDR3 is 17 residues. CDR1 KGHSH and CDR2 LQKENI come from the germline V gene. Losses at the gene ends were 4 bases for V and 0 bases for J; bases not matched to a gene: 4. The CDR3 region has the DNA TGTGCCAGCTCACGGCGGACTAGCGGGGGAAGCACAGATACGCAGTATTTT. Its translation is CASSRRTSGGSTDTQYF.

This clone was observed once. J is TRBJ2-1 and V is TRBV25-1; D may be TRBD2 (6 bases). The germline V gene encodes CDR1 MGHDK and CDR2 SYGVNS. The germline V and J ends were trimmed by 3 bases and 5 bases, with 8 bases remaining between them. CDR3 length: 13 amino acids. CDR3 protein: CASSDPGDNEQFF. The CDR3 DNA reads TGTGCCAGCAGTGACCCGGGAGACAATGAGCAGTTCTTC.

J is TRBJ2-1 and V is TRBV5-1; TRBD1 aligns across 9 bases. This CDR3 comprises 18 residues. Unmatched junction bases numbered 15, after V lost 0 bases and J lost 8 bases. Germline V gene lookup returns CDR1 SGHRS and CDR2 YFSETQ. CDR3 DNA: TGCGCCAGCAGCTTGGTGTTTGTCCGGGACAGGGAGACGTATGAGCAGTTCTTC. It specifies CASSLVFVRDRETYEQFF.

The J gene is TRBJ2-7, the V gene TRBV29-1; 10 nucleotides match TRBD1. The trim removed 4 bases at V and 5 bases at J, leaving 8 bases unmatched. This CDR3 spans 14 amino acids. Germline V gene data show CDR1 as SQVTM and CDR2 as ANQGSEA. The CDR3 spells CSVGRDRGIHEQYF. The CDR3 DNA reads as TGCAGCGTTGGCCGGGACAGGGGTATCCACGAGCAGTACTTC.

This rearrangement joins TRBV9 to TRBJ2-7; 8 nucleotides align to TRBD2. J gave up 6 bases and V 0 bases, and 11 bases lay outside the gene matches. This CDR3 has 16 residues. Germline values: CDR1 SGDLS, CDR2 YYNGEE. The CDR3 protein is CASSVVGSGGSSEQYF. The DNA for the CDR3 is TGTGCCAGCAGCGTAGTTGGGAGCGGGGGTTCATCCGAGCAGTACTTC.

This clone was detected a few times. The CDR3 is CASSSSGGATSTDTQYF. DNA for the CDR3: TGTGCCAGCAGCAGCTCGGGGGGGGCCACTAGCACAGATACGCAGTATTTT. The V and J genes are TRBV21-1 and TRBJ2-3; the table calls TRBD2, which could not be checked here. TRBV21-1 is marked as a pseudogene. This CDR3 is built from 17 residues.

The chain joins TRBV9 to TRBJ2-5; 8 nucleotides agree with TRBD2. The ends lost 3 bases at V and 1 base at J; junction bases unmatched: 8. Germline CDR1 SGDLS, CDR2 YYNGEE. The CDR3 covers 16 residues. This CDR3 is CASSAHSGTSQETQYF. Written as DNA, the CDR3 is TGTGCCAGCAGCGCCCACTCCGGGACTAGCCAAGAGACCCAGTACTTC.

The chain joins TRBV7-2 to TRBJ2-5; D remains unclear. CDR3 length equals 13 residues. Looked up from germline, CDR1 is SGHTA and CDR2 is FQGNSA. V was pared by 5 bases and J by 2 bases, with 9 bases between. The CDR3 reads CASSHDIQETQYF. CDR3 nucleotides: TGTGCCAGCAGCCACGACATACAAGAGACCCAGTACTTC.

The chain joins TRBV19 to TRBJ2-3; 8 positions match TRBD2. The trim removed 6 bases at V and 2 bases at J, leaving 10 bases unmatched. CDR3 length: 16 residues. Germline CDR1 LNHDA, CDR2 SQIVND (reference sequence). CDR3 sequence: CASRRTGSGNTDTQYF. The CDR3 DNA follows: TGTGCCAGTAGGCGGACTGGTAGCGGGAACACAGATACGCAGTATTTT.

This clone was picked up a small number of times. V is TRBV27 and J is TRBJ2-7; 7 bases are shared with TRBD1. This CDR3 comprises 15 residues. Trimming took 5 bases from V and 2 from J; bases not matched to a gene: 9. Germline CDR1 MNHEY, CDR2 SMNVEV (reference sequence). The CDR3: CASSPRPDRTYEQYF. For the CDR3, the DNA is TGTGCCAGCAGTCCAAGGCCGGACAGGACCTACGAGCAGTACTTC.

The chain uses TRBV7-9 and TRBJ1-2; D is perhaps TRBD1 (6 bases). The germline CDR1 and CDR2 sequences are SEHNR and FQNEAQ (reference sequence). Between the trimmed V and J ends, which lost 5 bases and 0 bases, there was a span of 13 bases. This CDR3 has 15 residues. The CDR3 DNA is TGTGCCAGCAGCCAAGGACAGAACCCTAACTATGGCTACACCTTC. It translates to CASSQGQNPNYGYTF.

The chain joins TRBV19 to TRBJ1-2; D remains ambiguous. Between the trimmed V and J ends, which lost 6 bases and 7 bases, there was a span of 15 bases. The germline CDR1 and CDR2 sequences are LNHDA and SQIVND (reference sequence). The CDR3 extends over 13 amino acids. The CDR3 nucleotides are TGTGCCAGTAGCCCACGCCTGGCGGCTGGCTACACCTTC. Its translation is CASSPRLAAGYTF.

The rearrangement uses TRBV24-1 and TRBJ1-4, with 8 bases that match TRBD1. Germline V lookup: CDR1 KGHDR, CDR2 SFDVKD. The CDR3 sequence is 20 residues long. Losses at the gene ends were 5 bases for V and 1 base for J; bases not matched to a gene: 17. CDR3 DNA: TGTGCCACCAGTGCACTAACCGGACAGGGATCCTTAGGAACTAATGAAAAACTGTTTTTT. Protein product: CATSALTGQGSLGTNEKLFF.

The V gene is TRBV7-9, the J gene TRBJ2-3; 10 nucleotides line up with TRBD2. This CDR3 region has 17 residues. Germline values: CDR1 SEHNR, CDR2 FQNEAQ (reference sequence). V was pared by 0 bases and J by 1 base, with 4 bases of the junction left unmatched. CDR3 sequence (DNA): TGTGCCAGCAGCTTAGCCGGTCTAGCGGGGGGCACAGATACGCAGTATTTT. Translation gives CASSLAGLAGGTDTQYF. Combining the CDR3 with reference TRBV7-9 and TRBJ2-3 gives the whole variable domain DTGVSQNPRHKITKRGQNVTFRCDPISEHNRLYWYRQTLGQGPEFLTYFQNEAQLEKSRLLSDRFSAERPKGSFSTLEIQRTEQGDSAMYLCASSLAGLAGGTDTQYFGPGTRLTVL.

CDR3 in amino acids: CASSYEQNEQFF. The CDR3 nucleotides are TGTGCCAGCAGTTACGAACAAAATGAGCAGTTCTTC. The chain combines TRBV6-6 with TRBJ2-1; D is undetermined. V shed 2 bases and J shed 7 bases, with 6 bases lying between them. Germline V gene lookup returns CDR1 MNHNY and CDR2 SVGAGI (reference sequence). This CDR3 is 12 amino acids long.

This clone was counted a single time. This chain connects TRBV5-4 to TRBJ1-2, with D possibly matching TRBD1 (6 bases). The V end was cut by 0 bases, the J end by 2 bases, with 17 bases between. The CDR3 totals 17 residues. Germline V gene lookup returns CDR1 SGHNT and CDR2 YYREEE (reference sequence). The CDR3 bases are TGTGCCAGCAGCTTGGTCGGCAGGGGCCCGGCGAACTATGGCTACACCTTC. Translating gives CASSLVGRGPANYGYTF.

This chain links TRBV4-1 with TRBJ1-2, with unresolved D. CDR3 length: 15 residues. Between the trimmed V and J ends, which lost 1 base and 0 bases, there was a span of 9 bases. Germline V lookup: CDR1 MGHRA, CDR2 YSYEKL. The CDR3 protein is CASSQGSETNYGYTF. DNA of the CDR3: TGCGCCAGCAGCCAAGGGTCAGAAACTAACTATGGCTACACCTTC.

V and J are TRBV11-2 and TRBJ1-4; possible D gene TRBD1, 5 bases. Between the trimmed V and J ends, which lost 5 bases and 7 bases, there was a span of 11 bases. The CDR3 is made up of 13 amino acids. Germline V gene sequence: CDR1 SGHAT, CDR2 FQNNGV. CDR3 sequence: CASSPGEIEKLFF. The DNA for the CDR3 is TGTGCCAGCAGCCCGGGGGAAATTGAAAAACTGTTTTTT. Using reference TRBV11-2 and TRBJ1-4 for the parts outside the CDR3, the full variable domain is EAGVAQSPRYKIIEKRQSVAFWCNPISGHATLYWYQQILGQGPKLLIQFQNNGVVDDSQLPKDRFSAERLKGVDSTLKIQPAKLEDSAVYLCASSPGEIEKLFFGSGTQLSVL.

This rearrangement joins TRBV3-1 (or the pseudogene TRBV3-2) to TRBJ2-5; D is unclear. Trimming shortened V by 0 bases and J by 4 bases, and 18 bases separated the two germline ends. In germline, CDR1 is LGHDT, CDR2 YNNKEL (reference sequence). The CDR3 length is 17 residues. CDR3 coding DNA: TGTGCCAGCAGCCAAGAGTTGGAGCGAGCGTCTCGAGAGACCCAGTACTTC. This codes for CASSQELERASRETQYF.

The V and J genes are TRBV7-2 and TRBJ1-2; D may be TRBD1 (6 bases). The CDR3 consists of 15 residues. Trimming removed 5 bases from V and 4 bases from J, with 17 bases in between. Germline V lookup: CDR1 SGHTA, CDR2 FQGNSA. The CDR3 DNA sequence: TGTGCCAGCAGCCAGCAAACGGGGACAAGCTATGGCTACACCTTC. Encoded protein: CASSQQTGTSYGYTF. Full variable domain (rest looked up from reference TRBV7-2 and TRBJ1-2): GAGVSQSPSNKVTEKGKDVELRCDPISGHTALYWYRQSLGQGLEFLIYFQGNSAPDKSGLPSDRFSAERTGGSVSTLTIQRTQQEDSAVYLCASSQQTGTSYGYTFGSGTRLTVV.

J is TRBJ2-3 and V is TRBV3-1 (or the pseudogene TRBV3-2); TRBD1 aligns across 9 bases. Germline CDR1 is LGHDT and CDR2 is YNNKEL (reference sequence). The J segment lost 1 base and the V segment lost 3 bases, leaving 2 bases of the junction unmatched. This CDR3 contains 15 residues. CDR3 in amino acids: CASSHRTGGTDTQYF. CDR3 nucleotide sequence: TGTGCCAGCAGCCATAGGACAGGGGGCACAGATACGCAGTATTTT.

The V call is TRBV10-1, the J call TRBJ2-7; D is possibly TRBD1 (6 bases). The CDR3 runs to 16 residues. Trimming pared 2 bases from V and 2 bases from J, leaving 16 bases between. CDR1 and CDR2 from the germline V gene are WNHNN and SYGVQD (reference sequence). The CDR3 DNA reads TGCGCCAGCAGTGAGGAGGGGTCAGGGGACGCCTACGAGCAGTACTTC. It specifies CASSEEGSGDAYEQYF.

The chain employs TRBV5-1 and TRBJ1-2, with 8 bases fitting TRBD1. Unmatched junction bases numbered 4, after V lost 2 bases and J lost 4 bases. The CDR3 has 14 amino acids. The germline CDR1 and CDR2 sequences are SGHRS and YFSETQ. CDR3 in DNA: TGCGCCAGCAGCTTATACAGGGGGGGCTATGGCTACACCTTC. Translation: CASSLYRGGYGYTF.

The V call is TRBV18, the J call TRBJ2-5; 7 bases match TRBD2. Germline assignment: CDR1 KGHSH and CDR2 LQKENI. V lost 5 bases to trimming and J lost 5 bases; unmatched junction nucleotides: 8. The CDR3 is made up of 14 amino acids. CDR3 sequence (DNA): TGTGCCAGCTCATTCACTAGCGAAGGGGAGACCCAGTACTTC. Translated, it gives CASSFTSEGETQYF.